These T cell receptor beta chains were read from a single sample in a study of molecular identifiers for immune sequencing clone quantification. From the PCR reads, TCRdb called clonotypes with MiXCR, one entry per CDR3 protein. Among roughly 320,000 distinct CDR3 sequences listed, over 20% were seen once. Sequencing input: naive CD8+ T cells from blood, with Jurkat cell RNA spiked in. The receptors originated from a human donor in good health. Some libraries in this study had Jurkat cell RNA spiked in. CDR3s include the opening cysteine and the closing phenylalanine or tryptophan. The D gene is left open where the match is weak. Clone size appears in some rows only: once, few, many, or a class for an expanded clone.

clone_size j_call d_call v_call cdr3_nt cdr3_aa
. TRBJ2-3 . TRBV10-3 TGTGCCATCAGTGTGGAGGGGCCAGATGCGCAGTATTTT CAISVEGPDAQYF
. TRBJ1-1 . TRBV6-1 TGTGCCAGCAGTGAACCCAGAGGAGAGGATTGGGCTTTCTTT CASSEPRGEDWAFF
. TRBJ2-3 . TRBV7-9 TGTGCCAGCAGCTGGAGACAGGATAGCACAGATACGCAGTATTTT CASSWRQDSTDTQYF
. TRBJ2-3 TRBD2 TRBV4-3 TGCGCCAGCAGCCAAGCGTTGAGACTAGCGGGCGGAACTAGCACAGATACGCAGTATTTT CASSQALRLAGGTSTDTQYF
few TRBJ2-7 . TRBV27 TGTGCCAGCAGCCCAATAAACTCCTACGAGCAGTACTTC CASSPINSYEQYF
. TRBJ2-2 . TRBV6-6 TGTGCCAGCGGTTACTCGAGGGGGGACACCGGGGAGCTGTTTTTT CASGYSRGDTGELFF
many TRBJ2-7 . TRBV6-1 TGTGCCAGCAGTGAAATCGGCCAGGTCGAGCAGTACTTC CASSEIGQVEQYF
. TRBJ2-1 TRBD1 TRBV6-2/TRBV6-3 TGTGCCAGCAGTCAACCCGAGACAGGGCCCCTCGAGCAGTTCTTC CASSQPETGPLEQFF
many TRBJ2-2 TRBD2 TRBV29-1 TGCAGCGCTGTACTAGCGGGGGCGAACACCGGGGAGCTGTTTTTT CSAVLAGANTGELFF
. TRBJ1-2 . TRBV4-3 TGCGCCAGCAGCCAAGAAAGTCCCGGGACAACTAACTATGGCTACACCTTC CASSQESPGTTNYGYTF
many TRBJ2-2 . TRBV4-3 TGCGCCAGCAGTCACGACAGTAACACCGGGGAGCTGTTTTTT CASSHDSNTGELFF
few TRBJ2-4 TRBD1 TRBV7-9 TGTGCCAGCAGCCGACAGGGGAACATTCAGTACTTC CASSRQGNIQYF
many TRBJ1-5 . TRBV2 TGTGCCAGCAGTGACGCGGTAGGCCAGCCCCAGCATTTT CASSDAVGQPQHF
many TRBJ2-3 . TRBV30 TGTGCCTGGAACAGGAAACTTTCCACAGATACGCAGTATTTT CAWNRKLSTDTQYF
few TRBJ2-2 . TRBV6-2/TRBV6-3 TGTGCCAGCACCGCGGTCTATCCCGAGAACACCGGGGAGCTGTTTTTT CASTAVYPENTGELFF
many TRBJ2-7 . TRBV30 TGTGCCTGGAGGGGAGACTCCTACGAGCAGTACTTC CAWRGDSYEQYF
few TRBJ2-3 . TRBV11-2 TGTGCCAGCAGCTTAGCTCAGCCCTCCATGACGGCGCAGTATTTT CASSLAQPSMTAQYF
. TRBJ2-1 . TRBV11-2 TGTGCCAGCAGCTTAATTTTAGGGGCGACTCGTGAGCAGTTCTTC CASSLILGATREQFF
few TRBJ2-3 . TRBV29-1 TGCAGCGTTGAAGATCCCGATCGTATTGTGATTCAGGGCAGGACTTACACAGATACGCAGTATTTT CSVEDPDRIVIQGRTYTDTQYF
. TRBJ2-7 TRBD1 TRBV9 TGTGCCAGCAGCGGACAGGGGTCCGAGCGGTACTTC CASSGQGSERYF
many TRBJ1-6 . TRBV14 TGTGCCAGCAGCCAAGATATGAACGGACATTCACCCCTCCACTTT CASSQDMNGHSPLHF
many TRBJ1-5 . TRBV27 TGTGCCAGCAGTCAGGGGACTCAGCCCCAGCATTTT CASSQGTQPQHF
. TRBJ2-7 . TRBV4-1 TGCGCCAGCAGCCGAGATCCGTGGGACTACGAGCAGTACTTC CASSRDPWDYEQYF
. TRBJ2-7 . TRBV6-2/TRBV6-3 TGTGCCAGCAGTCTTGACCCAGTGGTCTCCTACGAGCAGTACTTC CASSLDPVVSYEQYF
many TRBJ2-7 TRBD1 TRBV28 TGTGCCAGCAGTCTTCGGACAGGGGGCGGGGACGAGCAGTACTTC CASSLRTGGGDEQYF
few TRBJ2-5 . TRBV12-3/TRBV12-4 TGTGCCAGCAGTCTAACTAGTATTGGGGAGACCCAGTACTTC CASSLTSIGETQYF
many TRBJ1-2 . TRBV6-2/TRBV6-3 TGTGCCAGCAGTTACCCAGGGATTATCTATGGCTACACCTTC CASSYPGIIYGYTF
many TRBJ1-4 TRBD1 TRBV7-9 TGTGCCAGCAGCTACGAACAGGGGGCGAGTAATGAAAAACTGTTTTTT CASSYEQGASNEKLFF
many TRBJ2-5 TRBD2 TRBV5-1 TGCGCCAGCGGACTAGCGGGACCAGACCGGGGGACCCAGTACTTC CASGLAGPDRGTQYF
. TRBJ2-6 . TRBV7-9 TGTGCCAGCAGTCGCACCTCCGGGGCCAACGTCCTGACTTTC CASSRTSGANVLTF
many TRBJ1-1 . TRBV28 TGTGCCAGCAGTTTTGGGGCCACTGAAGCTTTCTTT CASSFGATEAFF
. TRBJ2-7 . TRBV3-1 TGTGCCAGCAGCCACATCTCCTACGAGCAGTACTTC CASSHISYEQYF
. TRBJ2-7 . TRBV4-3 TGCGCCAGCAGCCAAGACGCGACAGAAATCCAGCAGTACTTC CASSQDATEIQQYF
many TRBJ2-3 . TRBV7-2 TGTGCCAGCAGCTTTTTCCTCGGGGCCCCCGATACGCAGTATTTT CASSFFLGAPDTQYF
few TRBJ2-7 . TRBV7-3 TGTGCCAGCAGCTCGTCCTACCCCCGGGCCCGAGACTCCTACGAGCAGTACTTC CASSSSYPRARDSYEQYF
. TRBJ2-7 . TRBV20-1 TGCAGTGCTAGAGGGGGTTTTAGGAGCTCCTACGAGCAGTACTTC CSARGGFRSSYEQYF
. TRBJ2-1 . TRBV27 TGTGCCAGCAGTTTAGTGGGAACGTCCTACAATGAGCAGTTCTTC CASSLVGTSYNEQFF
many TRBJ2-5 TRBD1 TRBV5-4 TGTGCCAGCAGCTTACTCGGCCAGGGGGCAAACCAAGAGACCCAGTACTTC CASSLLGQGANQETQYF
few TRBJ1-2 TRBD1 TRBV7-9 TGTGCCAGCAGCTCAAATCCGGGACAGAGGAACTATGGCTACACCTTC CASSSNPGQRNYGYTF
many TRBJ2-7 . TRBV28 TGTGCCAGCACCTACGGGGCCCCCGGAGCCTACGAGCAGTACTTC CASTYGAPGAYEQYF
. TRBJ2-7 . TRBV27 TGTGCCAGCATGTGGGGCGGGAATTTTGCCTACGGGCAGTACTTC CASMWGGNFAYGQYF
many TRBJ2-3 . TRBV9 TGTGCCAGCAGCGCCACAGATACGCAGTATTTT CASSATDTQYF
many TRBJ1-1 . TRBV5-5 TGTGCCAGCAGCTTGGATTCAGATATGAACACTGAAGCTTTCTTT CASSLDSDMNTEAFF
few TRBJ1-1 . TRBV12-5 TGTGCTAGTGGCTGGGCCGGGACCACTGAAGCTTTCTTT CASGWAGTTEAFF
once TRBJ2-2 . TRBV7-9 TGTGCCAGCAGCTTAACGTCAGACGAGACCGGGGAGCTGTTTTTT CASSLTSDETGELFF
few TRBJ2-5 . TRBV27 TGTGCCAGCAGTTTGGGAGGCAGGGGCCAAGAGACCCAGTACTTC CASSLGGRGQETQYF
. TRBJ2-7 . TRBV27 TGTGCCAGCAGTCCCGGGACGGTGGGGCTGGAGCAGTACTTC CASSPGTVGLEQYF
many TRBJ1-5 . TRBV20-1 TGCAGGGGGGACACGCCTAGCAATCAGCCCCAGCATTTT CRGDTPSNQPQHF
. TRBJ1-4 . TRBV14 TGTGCCAGCAGCCAAGATTCAGGGGTTGGTGAAAAACCGTTTTTT CASSQDSGVGEKPFF
many TRBJ1-1 . TRBV9 TGTGCCAGCAGCTCTCCTAAGGGGTTTACTGAAGCTTTCTTT CASSSPKGFTEAFF
many TRBJ2-7 . TRBV4-3 TGCGCCAGCAGCCAAGCGTTTCGGGCCAGCTCCTACGAGCAGTACTTC CASSQAFRASSYEQYF
many TRBJ2-7 . TRBV30 TGTGCCTGGAGTGTACACCCTTACGAGCAGTACTTC CAWSVHPYEQYF
few TRBJ2-3 TRBD2 TRBV6-2/TRBV6-3 TGTGCCAGCAGCCTTAAGACTAGCGGGGGGCCTCGAGATACGCAGTATTTT CASSLKTSGGPRDTQYF
many TRBJ1-1 . TRBV29-1 TGCAGCGCTGTTCTTTTGAACACTGAAGCTTTCTTT CSAVLLNTEAFF
many TRBJ2-7 TRBD1 TRBV18 TGTGCCAGCTCCCAACCAGGGACAGGGGTTCCCTACGAGCAGTACTTC CASSQPGTGVPYEQYF